A selection of T cell receptor beta chains follows, all from one sample in a study of cytomegalovirus exposure and HLA in healthy donors. Clones were read by immunoSEQ multiplex PCR, and TCRdb kept only the in-frame ones, dropping some. The sample yields some 98,000 clones, 87% seen once. The sequencing input was PBMCs. Every receptor here comes from a man aged 18-30 years in good health and CMV-seropositive. Each CDR3 is given with its conserved first and last residue. Each record gives: D gene, J gene, V gene, clone size, CDR3 protein, CDR3 DNA. A D gene is named only where the DNA matches it firmly. Clone size is stated in some rows and not others, as once, few, many or a class when expanded.

TRBD2,TRBJ2-7,TRBV5-4,NA,CASSLGASGRAYEQYF,TGTGCCAGCAGCTTAGGGGCTAGCGGGAGGGCCTACGAGCAGTACTTC
NA,TRBJ2-7,TRBV7-9,NA,CASSYTGTRYEQYF,TGTGCCAGCAGCTACACCGGGACTCGCTACGAGCAGTACTTC
TRBD1,TRBJ2-3,TRBV4-1,NA,CASSQAGQGLTDTQYF,TGCGCCAGCAGCCAAGCAGGACAGGGGCTCACAGATACGCAGTATTTT
NA,TRBJ2-5,TRBV2,NA,CASSELGGGETQYF,TGTGCCAGCAGTGAGTTGGGAGGTGGGGAGACCCAGTACTTC
NA,TRBJ1-5,TRBV7-2,NA,CASRPTGYSNQPQHF,TGTGCCAGCAGGCCGACAGGCTATAGCAATCAGCCCCAGCATTTT
NA,TRBJ1-2,TRBV7-3,NA,CASSLVGSGGYAF,TGTGCCAGCAGCTTAGTAGGATCGGGGGGCTACGCCTTC
TRBD1,TRBJ2-7,TRBV27,few,CASRYTGQGYEQYF,TGTGCCAGCCGTTATACGGGACAGGGCTACGAGCAGTACTTC
TRBD1,TRBJ2-7,TRBV6-1,NA,CASRETGATYEQYF,TGTGCCAGCAGGGAGACAGGGGCCACCTACGAGCAGTACTTC
TRBD1,TRBJ1-4,TRBV5-4,NA,CASSAKSTGGYEKLFF,TGTGCCAGCAGCGCAAAATCGACAGGGGGTTATGAAAAACTGTTTTTT
NA,TRBJ2-5,TRBV7-7,NA,CASSPDRQETQYF,TGTGCCAGCAGCCCCGACAGGCAAGAGACCCAGTACTTC
NA,TRBJ2-3,TRBV19,NA,CAISASGSTDTQYF,TGTGCAATATCGGCGAGCGGGAGCACAGATACGCAGTATTTT
NA,TRBJ2-3,TRBV18,NA,CASQSRQRLRSDTQYF,TGTGCCAGCCAAAGTCGTCAGAGGTTAAGGTCAGATACGCAGTATTTT
NA,TRBJ2-7,TRBV4-3,NA,CASSQDRGNYEQYF,TGCGCCAGCAGCCAAGATAGGGGGAACTACGAGCAGTACTTC
NA,TRBJ1-3,TRBV7-9,NA,CASSPPSGNTIYF,TGTGCCAGCAGCCCCCCATCTGGAAACACCATATATTTT
NA,TRBJ2-6,TRBV6-1,NA,CASSERVGAGANVLTF,TGTGCCAGCAGTGAAAGGGTGGGGGCCGGGGCCAACGTCCTGACTTTC
NA,TRBJ2-1,TRBV7-9,NA,CASSPSMEPEQFF,TGTGCCAGCAGCCCCTCCATGGAGCCCGAGCAGTTCTTC
TRBD1,TRBJ2-1,TRBV6-4,many,CASSDGTGGNEQFF,TGTGCCAGCAGTGACGGGACAGGGGGCAATGAGCAGTTCTTC
NA,TRBJ2-7,TRBV28,NA,CATRTASSYEQYF,TGTGCCACCCGGACAGCGAGCTCCTACGAGCAGTACTTC
TRBD2,TRBJ2-1,TRBV5-6,NA,CASSFPSGRRNEQFF,TGTGCCAGCAGCTTTCCTAGCGGGAGGAGGAATGAGCAGTTCTTC
TRBD2,TRBJ2-3,TRBV27,NA,CASRLGLAGGEDTQYF,TGTGCCAGCAGGCTAGGACTAGCGGGAGGGGAAGATACGCAGTATTTT
TRBD2,TRBJ2-7,TRBV18,NA,CASSPGTKGYEQYF,TGTGCCAGCTCACCCGGGACTAAGGGATACGAGCAGTACTTC
NA,TRBJ2-1,TRBV29-1,once,CSVEGPGRGDEQFF,TGCAGCGTTGAGGGACCGGGGCGGGGCGATGAGCAGTTCTTC
TRBD1,TRBJ1-2,TRBV4-1,NA,CASSQEDRAYGYTF,TGCGCCAGCAGCCAAGAAGACAGGGCCTATGGCTACACCTTC
NA,TRBJ1-2,TRBV28,NA,CASSFRLGRDTNYF,TGTGCCAGCAGTTTCCGGTTAGGTAGGGACACCAACTATTTC
TRBD2,TRBJ2-7,TRBV5-1,NA,CASSLLAGASYEQYF,TGCGCCAGCAGCTTATTGGCGGGAGCCTCCTACGAGCAGTACTTC
NA,TRBJ1-3,TRBV2,once,CASSEETFSGNTIYF,TGTGCCAGCAGTGAAGAGACTTTCTCTGGAAACACCATATATTTT
NA,TRBJ1-3,TRBV7-9,NA,CASSLGGGRGRTGNTIYF,TGTGCCAGCAGCTTAGGAGGGGGTAGGGGGAGAACTGGAAACACCATATATTTT
NA,TRBJ2-6,TRBV7-9,NA,CASRITGTSSAGANVLTF,TGTGCCAGCAGAATAACCGGGACTTCGTCGGCTGGGGCCAACGTCCTGACTTTC
TRBD2,TRBJ2-7,TRBV28,NA,CASSSSLAGEVEQYF,TGTGCCAGCAGTTCCTCCTTAGCGGGAGAGGTCGAGCAGTACTTC
NA,TRBJ2-3,TRBV7-2,NA,CASSLAVREVDTQYF,TGTGCCAGCAGCTTAGCGGTCAGGGAAGTGGATACGCAGTATTTT
TRBD1,TRBJ1-2,TRBV6-1,NA,CASTETGSYGYTF,TGTGCCAGCACCGAGACAGGGTCCTATGGCTACACCTTC
TRBD1,TRBJ1-3,TRBV9,once,CASSVEGQSSGNTIYF,TGTGCCAGCAGCGTAGAGGGACAGAGCTCTGGAAACACCATATATTTT
NA,TRBJ2-7,TRBV9,NA,CASSVGEGVQYF,TGTGCCAGCAGCGTAGGGGAGGGGGTGCAGTACTTC
NA,TRBJ2-1,TRBV19,NA,CASSSLAEKYNEQFF,TGTGCCAGTAGTTCCTTAGCGGAGAAGTACAATGAGCAGTTCTTC
NA,TRBJ1-2,TRBV28,NA,CASSSQGYGYTF,TGTGCCAGCAGTTCCCAGGGCTATGGCTACACCTTC
NA,TRBJ2-3,TRBV11-2,NA,CASSLSGRSAGDTQYF,TGTGCCAGCAGCTTATCCGGGAGATCGGCTGGAGATACGCAGTATTTT
NA,TRBJ1-4,TRBV28,NA,CASSQTTPTNEKLFF,TGTGCCAGCAGCCAAACGACTCCAACTAATGAAAAACTGTTTTTT